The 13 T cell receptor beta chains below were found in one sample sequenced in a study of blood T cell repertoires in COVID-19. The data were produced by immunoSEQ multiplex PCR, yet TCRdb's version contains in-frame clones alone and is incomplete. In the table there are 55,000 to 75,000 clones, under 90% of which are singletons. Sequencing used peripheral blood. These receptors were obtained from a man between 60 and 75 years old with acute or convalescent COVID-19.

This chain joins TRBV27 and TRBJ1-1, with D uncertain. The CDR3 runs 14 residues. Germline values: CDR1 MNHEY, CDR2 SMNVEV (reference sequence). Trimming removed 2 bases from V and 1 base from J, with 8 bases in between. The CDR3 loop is CASSLRLGNTEAFF. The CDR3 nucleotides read TGTGCCAGCAGTTTAAGACTCGGGAACACTGAAGCTTTCTTT.

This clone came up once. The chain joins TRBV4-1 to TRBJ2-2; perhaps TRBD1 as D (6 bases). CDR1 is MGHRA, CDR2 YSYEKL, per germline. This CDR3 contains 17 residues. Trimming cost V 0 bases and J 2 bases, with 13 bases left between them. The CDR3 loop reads CASSQDSNRVNTGELFF. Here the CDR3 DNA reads TGCGCCAGCAGCCAAGACTCAAACAGGGTAAACACCGGGGAGCTGTTTTTT.

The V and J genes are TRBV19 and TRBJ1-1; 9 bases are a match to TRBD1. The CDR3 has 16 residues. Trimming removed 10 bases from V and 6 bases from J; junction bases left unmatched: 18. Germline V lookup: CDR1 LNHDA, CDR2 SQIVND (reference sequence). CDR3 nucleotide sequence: TGTGCCATTACCCCGGGACAGGGCCAAGGGGCTCCTGAAGCTTTCTTT. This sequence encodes CAITPGQGQGAPEAFF.

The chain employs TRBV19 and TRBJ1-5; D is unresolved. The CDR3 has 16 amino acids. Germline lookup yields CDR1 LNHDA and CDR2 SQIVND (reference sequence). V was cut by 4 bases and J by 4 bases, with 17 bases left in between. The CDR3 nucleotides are TGTGCCAGTAGTACTAGGTCGGCCATGTATAATCAGCCCCAGCATTTT. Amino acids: CASSTRSAMYNQPQHF.

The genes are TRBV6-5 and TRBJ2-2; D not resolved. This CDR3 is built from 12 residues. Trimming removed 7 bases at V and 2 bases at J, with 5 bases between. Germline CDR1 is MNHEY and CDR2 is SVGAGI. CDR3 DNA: TGTGCCAGCAACCTAAACACCGGGGAGCTGTTTTTT. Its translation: CASNLNTGELFF.

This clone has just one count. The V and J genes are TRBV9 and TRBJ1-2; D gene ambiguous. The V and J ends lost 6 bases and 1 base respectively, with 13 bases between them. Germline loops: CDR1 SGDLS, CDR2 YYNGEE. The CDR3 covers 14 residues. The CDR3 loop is CASNPAGDNYGYTF. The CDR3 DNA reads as TGTGCCAGCAACCCGGCCGGGGATAACTATGGCTACACCTTC.

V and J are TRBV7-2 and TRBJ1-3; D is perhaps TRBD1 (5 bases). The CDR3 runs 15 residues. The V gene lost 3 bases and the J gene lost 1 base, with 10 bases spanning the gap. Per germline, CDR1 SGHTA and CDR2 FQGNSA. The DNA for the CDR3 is TGTGCCAGCAGCTTCAACTACAGGTCTGGAAACACCATATATTTT. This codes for CASSFNYRSGNTIYF.

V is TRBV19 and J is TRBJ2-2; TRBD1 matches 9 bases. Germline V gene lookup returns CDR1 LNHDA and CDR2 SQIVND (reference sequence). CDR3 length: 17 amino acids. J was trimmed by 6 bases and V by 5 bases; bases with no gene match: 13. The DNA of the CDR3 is TGTGCCAGTAGTTCCGGGACAGGGAGGGTCTTGGCCGGGGAGCTGTTTTTT. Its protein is CASSSGTGRVLAGELFF.

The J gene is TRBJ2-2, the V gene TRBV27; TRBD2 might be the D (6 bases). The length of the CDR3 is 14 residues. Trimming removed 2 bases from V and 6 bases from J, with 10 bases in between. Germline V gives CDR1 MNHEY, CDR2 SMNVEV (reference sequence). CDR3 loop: CASSLGGVAGELFF. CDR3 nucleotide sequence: TGTGCCAGCAGTTTAGGAGGGGTCGCCGGGGAGCTGTTTTTT.

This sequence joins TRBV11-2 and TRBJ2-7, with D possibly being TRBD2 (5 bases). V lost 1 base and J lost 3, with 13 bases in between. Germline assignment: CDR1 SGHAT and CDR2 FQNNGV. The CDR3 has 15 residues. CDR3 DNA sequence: TGTGCCAGCAGCTTAGGATCGGCCGGACTCTACGAGCAGTACTTC. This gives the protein CASSLGSAGLYEQYF.

The CDR3 DNA reads TGTGCCAGTTCCATGACAGGGACAGCTAACTATGGCTACACCTTC. It translates to CASSMTGTANYGYTF. The chain joins TRBV19 to TRBJ1-2; 7 bases fit TRBD1. CDR1 and CDR2 from the germline V gene are LNHDA and SQIVND (reference sequence). J was trimmed by 0 bases and V by 8 bases; bases with no gene match: 9. The CDR3 totals 15 residues.

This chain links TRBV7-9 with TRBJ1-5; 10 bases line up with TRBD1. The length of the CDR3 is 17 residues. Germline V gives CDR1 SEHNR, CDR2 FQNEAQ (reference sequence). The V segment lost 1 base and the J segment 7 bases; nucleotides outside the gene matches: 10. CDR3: CASSLGKTGQGPQPQHF. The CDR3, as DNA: TGTGCCAGCAGCTTAGGGAAGACGGGACAGGGGCCGCAGCCCCAGCATTTT. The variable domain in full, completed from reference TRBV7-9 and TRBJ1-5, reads DTGVSQNPRHKITKRGQNVTFRCDPISEHNRLYWYRQTLGQGPEFLTYFQNEAQLEKSRLLSDRFSAERPKGSFSTLEIQRTEQGDSAMYLCASSLGKTGQGPQPQHFGDGTRLSIL.

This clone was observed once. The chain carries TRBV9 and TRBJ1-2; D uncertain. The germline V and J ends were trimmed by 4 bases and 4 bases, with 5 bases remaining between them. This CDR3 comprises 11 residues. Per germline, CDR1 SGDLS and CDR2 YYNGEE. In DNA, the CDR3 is TGTGCCAGCAGCACAAGCTATGGCTACACCTTC. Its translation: CASSTSYGYTF.